Listed below are T cell receptor beta chains from one sample, sequenced in a study of blood T cell repertoires in COVID-19. Using immunoSEQ multiplex PCR, the repertoire was profiled, and TCRdb retains in-frame clones only, with some absent. The sample shows 150,000 to 200,000 clones, about 84% of them seen only once. Material: PBMCs or T cells enriched from blood (not recorded which). These TCRs come from a man between 50 and 59 years old who had recovered from COVID-19. The CDR3 runs from the conserved cysteine through the conserved F or W.

V gene	J gene	CDR3 protein
TRBV10-2	TRBJ1-5	CASSAEGVVNQPQHF
TRBV4-1	TRBJ2-5	CASSQDETIQETQYF
TRBV11-2	TRBJ1-1	CASGGNTEAFF
TRBV3-1/TRBV3-2	TRBJ1-5	CASSQTRDQPQHF
TRBV7-2	TRBJ2-1	CASSLLYRGNEQFF
TRBV3-1/TRBV3-2	TRBJ1-2	CASSQAGVSYTF
TRBV11-3	TRBJ2-1	CASSSSSEVGSNEQFF
TRBV6-5	TRBJ1-2	CASSYSGQGDGYTF
TRBV23-1	TRBJ1-2	CASSQSGQANYGYTF
TRBV6-1	TRBJ1-5	CASSEATGVDQPQHF
TRBV11-2	TRBJ1-3	CASSRQSAAAGNTIYF
TRBV9	TRBJ1-4	CASSPRDRGSTNEKLFF
TRBV5-4	TRBJ2-5	CASSLDREETQYF
TRBV7-9	TRBJ1-1	CASSLGLEAFF
TRBV5-1	TRBJ1-1	CASSLEAGKGTEAFF
TRBV18	TRBJ1-1	CASSPIGYRGVEWMNTEAFF
TRBV5-4	TRBJ1-4	CASSSSTGTANEKLFF
TRBV5-1	TRBJ2-2	CASSVDRSLNTGELFF
TRBV7-2	TRBJ2-1	CASSFLQGNEQFF
TRBV7-9	TRBJ1-1	CASGGGRGTEAFF
TRBV2	TRBJ1-1	CASNLNTEAFF
TRBV10-3	TRBJ2-1	CAIRDRSEQFF
TRBV2	TRBJ2-7	CASRTGGSEQYF
TRBV7-8	TRBJ2-5	CASSFPAGGRETQYF
TRBV7-2	TRBJ1-2	CASSLNRGNYGYTF
TRBV6-2/TRBV6-3	TRBJ2-1	CASSYVGGGRGEQFF
TRBV10-3	TRBJ2-5	CATLATSREETQYF
TRBV4-2	TRBJ1-3	CASSQATARASGNTIYF
TRBV5-6	TRBJ2-5	CASSSVTGAETQYF
TRBV18	TRBJ2-1	CASSPAGTRSGGEQFF
TRBV28	TRBJ1-2	CASSGAYGYTF
TRBV19	TRBJ1-5	CASSAQASNQPQHF
TRBV9	TRBJ1-1	CASSAQQGSTEAFF
TRBV19	TRBJ1-4	CASERQGSNEKLFF
TRBV5-5	TRBJ1-5	CASSSSSGFNQPQHF
TRBV2	TRBJ2-1	CASSDRLAGSEQFF
TRBV10-1	TRBJ2-7	CASSSGGGLNEQYF
TRBV2	TRBJ2-1	CASVRDRGPGEQFF
TRBV3-1/TRBV3-2	TRBJ2-7	CASSQVSRSYEQYF
TRBV27	TRBJ1-5	CASSGTSDYSNQPQHF
TRBV30	TRBJ1-1	CAWSRRMNTEAFF
TRBV6-5	TRBJ1-5	CASSLQQGAGQPQHF
TRBV28	TRBJ2-7	CASSAVPGGMEVQYF
TRBV9	TRBJ2-3	CASSASRLRGDRTDTQYF
TRBV9	TRBJ2-7	CASSESTGGRYEQYF
TRBV29-1	TRBJ1-5	CSAQGASNQPQHF